This T cell receptor beta chain emerged from a study of T cells after yellow fever vaccination (dated by TCRdb to about 2019). Looking at the study overall: Libraries from fractions with low cell numbers were prepared with the SMART-Seq v4 Ultra Low Input RNA kit. Blood was collected at multiple timepoints before and after primary and secondary immunization, and bulk PBMC replicates and cell subsets were isolated. Two healthy male donors, one aged 18 to 30 and one aged 30 to 40 years, were included in the cohort. To follow T-cell clones before and after both primary and booster YFV17D yellow fever vaccination, bulk TCR alpha and beta repertoires underwent longitudinal sequencing.

This clonotype was seen a few times. This receptor's antigen is unknown. Per-base qualities were not stored, and no clone one base away is much larger. The treatment or condition label for this specimen denotes: live attenuated yellow fever vaccine strain. Two biological replicates of bulk PBMCs were collected at each blood-draw timepoint. A standard Ficoll-Paque protocol was used to isolate PBMCs from peripheral blood. TriZol was used to extract RNA from bulk PBMCs, CD4 and CD8 fractions, and dextramer-positive and dextramer-negative fractions. Based on the germline V gene (reference sequence), the CDR1 and CDR2 sequences are DFQATT and SNEGSKA. For this chain, trimming is 4 bases at the V end and 7 bases at the J end, and the number of junction bases without a gene match is 5. The CDR3 sequence holds 14 residues, the cysteine and phenylalanine included. Only the CDR3 portion is preserved as DNA: 42 bases, with reading frame beginning at the first base.

What the research found in general, with its limitations: After the booster, most clones that had expanded after primary vaccination were detected again (about 95% of CD4 and around nine tenths of CD8), suggesting broad maintenance of memory. Computational filtering was required because FACS-sorted repertoires could contain abundant contaminating clonotypes from the bulk population. A small share of clonotypes occurred in both CD4 and CD8 compartments, likely arising from convergent recombination. The secondary T-cell response was found to be weaker but faster than the primary response, with a peak reached on day 5 rather than on day 15. The study included only a couple of donors, which limits how far the findings can be generalized.

TCRdb records Illumina NovaSeq 6000 as the sequencer. TCR cDNA was synthesized by 5'RACE template switching, which introduced a universal primer site and unique molecular identifiers. Priming for cDNA synthesis came from both the TCR alpha and TCR beta constant segments. Library amplification used two PCR steps, and the second PCR step added sample barcodes and sequencing adapters. Sequencing of libraries was performed on Illumina HiSeq 2500 (2x100 bp) or NovaSeq (2x150 bp). The paper's processing steps were these. Demultiplexing of reads and collapsing into UMI consensus sequences were performed with MIGEC, and V(D)J alignment was carried out with MiXCR. Clonotypes responding to the vaccine were identified with edgeR on replicate PBMC samples, with the criteria of FDR below 0.01 and a log2 fold change above 5 up to day 15. CD4 or CD8 identity was assigned to each bulk clonotype according to whether the clonotype was present at higher abundance in the sequenced CD4 repertoire or the sequenced CD8 repertoire. The public reads were reanalyzed by TCRdb: fastp trimming at Q25, MiXCR alignment, in-frame beta chains only. Rows are combined by CDR3 protein, so each entry shows the most common genes and DNA. TCRdb's processing, not the study's, gives the V and J calls here. Present in this sample are some 340,000 distinct CDR3 sequences, approximately 4% of which were seen just once. The ten largest clonotypes hold about 22% of the sample.

The specimen was PBMCs, collected 5 days after the yellow fever booster vaccination. This clonotype was obtained from a man between 18 and 35 years old who received the YFV17D yellow fever vaccine. The chain links TRBV20-1 with TRBJ1-5; 12 bases in the middle match TRBD1. The bases are TGCAGTGCTAAGTCCGGGACAGGGGGCCAGCCCCAGCATTTT. It specifies CSAKSGTGGQPQHF.